The 11 T cell receptor beta chains in this list originate from one sample, sequenced in a study of cytomegalovirus exposure and HLA in healthy donors. PCR primers comprised 60 Vbeta and 13 Jbeta primers. Sequenced by immunoSEQ multiplex PCR; TCRdb stores in-frame clones only, minus some. The top ten clones hold over 3% of a sample with approximately 140,000 clones, 70% to 80% of them seen once. The specimen sequenced was PBMCs. The receptor source for this set is a female donor in good health and CMV-seronegative.

This rearrangement joins TRBV27 to TRBJ2-7; a possible D gene is TRBD2 (7 bases). V lost 4 bases to trimming and J lost 2 bases, with 21 bases between them. The CDR3 covers 17 residues. Germline assignment: CDR1 MNHEY and CDR2 SMNVEV (reference sequence). CDR3 sequence (DNA): TGTGCCAGCAGTTCCCCCGGAGGGGGGGGGTACCCCTACGAGCAGTACTTC. Translating gives CASSSPGGGGYPYEQYF.

The chain has TRBV11-2 and TRBJ2-1; 9 nucleotides agree with TRBD1. V shed 0 bases and J 7 bases; nucleotides not matched to a gene: 7. Germline CDR1 and CDR2: SGHAT and FQNNGV. CDR3 length: 16 amino acids. CDR3 nucleotides: TGTGCCAGCAGCTTAGAATACGGACAGGGGTGGAATGAGCAGTTCTTC. This translates into CASSLEYGQGWNEQFF.

This chain connects TRBV27 to TRBJ2-7; 7 nucleotides align to TRBD1. This CDR3 spans 14 amino acids. J gave up 3 bases and V 0 bases, and 2 bases lay outside the gene matches. The V gene's germline CDR1 is MNHEY and CDR2 SMNVEV (reference sequence). The CDR3 spells CASSLSGGNYEQYF. DNA of the CDR3: TGTGCCAGCAGTTTATCAGGGGGCAACTACGAGCAGTACTTC.

This clone was observed a single time. As DNA, the CDR3 is TGCAGCGTTGAAGATTCCGGGACAGGGATTTACGAGCAGTACTTC. Its translation is CSVEDSGTGIYEQYF. The rearrangement links TRBV29-1 to TRBJ2-7, with 9 bases matching TRBD1. The CDR3 is 15 residues long. The germline V gene has CDR1 SQVTM and CDR2 ANQGSEA. The trim removed 0 bases at V and 4 bases at J, leaving 7 bases unmatched.

The chain recombines TRBV11-3 with TRBJ2-7; D ambiguous. The germline V and J ends were trimmed by 3 bases and 5 bases, with 8 bases remaining between them. The CDR3 extends over 12 amino acids. From germline, CDR1 is SGHNT and CDR2 YENEEA. CDR3 sequence: CASSFEADEQYF. The CDR3 DNA sequence: TGTGCCAGCAGCTTTGAGGCGGACGAGCAGTACTTC.

In DNA, the CDR3 is TGTGCCAGCAGCTTACCCCCCCGGTCTGGAGCGGGAGCTATCGAGCAGTACTTC. It specifies CASSLPPRSGAGAIEQYF. V and J are TRBV7-8 and TRBJ2-7; 8 nucleotides line up with TRBD2. Germline V gene sequence: CDR1 SGHVS, CDR2 FQNEAQ. The CDR3 consists of 18 residues. J lost 6 bases, V lost 2 bases, and 18 bases had no gene match.

For this clone: The sample contains more than one DNA sequence encoding this CDR3. The chain employs TRBV2 and TRBJ1-1; D is unresolved. The germline CDR1 and CDR2 sequences are SNHLY and FYNNEI. The CDR3 has 13 amino acids. The V gene lost 6 bases and the J gene lost 7 bases, with 15 bases spanning the gap. The CDR3 reads CASRAPEGSEAFF. In DNA form, the CDR3 reads TGTGCCAGCAGGGCCCCAGAGGGAAGTGAAGCTTTCTTT.

The chain joins TRBV10-3 to TRBJ2-7; 9 positions match TRBD2. This CDR3 contains 15 residues. Germline V gene sequence: CDR1 ENHRY, CDR2 SYGVKD. V shed 3 bases, J shed 0 bases, and the junction held 3 bases outside the gene matches. This CDR3 is CAISDWRGGSYEQYF. The CDR3 DNA is TGTGCCATCAGTGATTGGCGGGGGGGCTCCTACGAGCAGTACTTC.

V usage is TRBV6-1 and J usage is TRBJ2-7, with TRBD1 matching over 7 bases. The length of the CDR3 is 16 residues. After removal of 0 bases from V and 4 bases from J, the junction contained 9 bases not matched to a gene. Germline CDR1 is MNHNS and CDR2 is SASEGT. CDR3 sequence (DNA): TGTGCCAGCAGTGAAGCGGGAACAGGGGCAAAATACGAGCAGTACTTC. Its translation is CASSEAGTGAKYEQYF.

The genes are TRBV9 and TRBJ2-3; TRBD2 agrees at 8 bases. The CDR3 is 16 residues long. Germline CDR1 SGDLS, CDR2 YYNGEE. The junction had 15 bases not matched to a gene; V was cut back by 4 bases and J by 8 bases. The CDR3 DNA reads as TGTGCCAGCAGCCCAACCCCCGGGACTAGTAGGGTTACGCAGTATTTT. Translating it yields CASSPTPGTSRVTQYF.

V is TRBV5-1 and J is TRBJ2-2; TRBD2 matches at 9 bases. This CDR3 spans 14 amino acids. CDR1 is SGHRS and CDR2 is YFSETQ in the germline V gene. V dropped 5 bases and J dropped 5; count of bases not matched to a gene: 4. CDR3 protein: CASRLAGMTGELFF. CDR3 sequence (DNA): TGCGCCAGCAGGCTAGCGGGAATGACCGGGGAGCTGTTTTTT. The full variable domain, its missing parts supplied by reference TRBV5-1 and TRBJ2-2, is KAGVTQTPRYLIKTRGQQVTLSCSPISGHRSVSWYQQTPGQGLQFLFEYFSETQRNKGNFPGRFSGRQFSNSRSEMNVSTLELGDSALYLCASRLAGMTGELFFGEGSRLTVL.